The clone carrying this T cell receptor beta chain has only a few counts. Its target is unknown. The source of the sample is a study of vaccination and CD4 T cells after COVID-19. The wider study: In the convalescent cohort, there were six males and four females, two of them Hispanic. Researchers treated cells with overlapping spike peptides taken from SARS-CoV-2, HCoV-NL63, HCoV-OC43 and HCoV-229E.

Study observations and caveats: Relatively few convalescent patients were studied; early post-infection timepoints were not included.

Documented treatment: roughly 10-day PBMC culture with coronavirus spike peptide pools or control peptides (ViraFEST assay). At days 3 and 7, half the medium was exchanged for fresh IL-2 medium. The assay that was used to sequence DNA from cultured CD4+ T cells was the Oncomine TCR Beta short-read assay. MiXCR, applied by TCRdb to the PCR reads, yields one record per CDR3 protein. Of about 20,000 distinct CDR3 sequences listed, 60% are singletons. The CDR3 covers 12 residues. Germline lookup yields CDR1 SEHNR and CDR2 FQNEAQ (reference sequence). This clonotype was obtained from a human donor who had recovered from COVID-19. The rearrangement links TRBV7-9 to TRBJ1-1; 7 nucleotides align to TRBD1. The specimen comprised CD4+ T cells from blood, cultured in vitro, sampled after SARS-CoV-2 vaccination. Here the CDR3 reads CAVTGVNTEAFF. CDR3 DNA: TGTGCGGTAACAGGGGTGAACACTGAAGCTTTCTTT. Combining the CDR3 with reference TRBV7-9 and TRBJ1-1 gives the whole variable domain DTGVSQNPRHKITKRGQNVTFRCDPISEHNRLYWYRQTLGQGPEFLTYFQNEAQLEKSRLLSDRFSAERPKGSFSTLEIQRTEQGDSAMYLCAVTGVNTEAFFGQGTRLTVV.